One and the same sample provided the 3 T cell receptor beta chains below, sequenced in a study of T cells after yellow fever vaccination. In TCRdb, the 5' RACE reads were re-called with MiXCR into one record per CDR3 protein. The data contain about 50,000 distinct CDR3 sequences, around 6.1% of them singletons. The sample was PBMCs, either bulk or a sorted T-cell subset (CD4+, CD8+, memory, or dextramer-sorted; not recorded which), taken on the day of the yellow fever booster vaccination. The origin of the receptors is a young man who received the YFV17D yellow fever vaccine.

V gene TRBV12-3 or TRBV12-4 combines with J gene TRBJ2-1; 8 bases agree with TRBD2. The CDR3 runs to 16 residues. V was pared by 5 bases and J by 0 bases, with 6 bases of the junction left unmatched. The CDR3 reads CASSLGGASSYNEQFF. The CDR3, as DNA: TGTGCCAGCAGTCTCGGGGGGGCGAGCTCCTACAATGAGCAGTTCTTC.

This clonotype occurred a few times. This rearrangement joins TRBV19 to TRBJ1-5; D is perhaps TRBD1 (5 bases). This CDR3 comprises 14 residues. Germline CDR1 LNHDA, CDR2 SQIVND (reference sequence). Trimming removed 3 bases from V and 3 bases from J, with 9 bases in between. CDR3 protein: CASSMGGSNQPQHF. CDR3 in DNA: TGTGCCAGTAGTATGGGGGGGTCCAATCAGCCCCAGCATTTT.

Details on this clonotype: A much larger clone differs by one base, so this may be a read error. The V gene is TRBV4-3, the J gene TRBJ2-2; TRBD1 matches 7 bases. This CDR3 spans 18 amino acids. V lost 0 bases to trimming and J lost 5 bases; unmatched junction nucleotides: 12. Germline CDR1 LGHNA, CDR2 YSLEER. CDR3 sequence (DNA): TGCGCCAGCAGCCAAGATCATTCCGGGGCAGGGGGAACCGGGGAGCTGTTTTTT. Translation gives CASSQDHSGAGGTGELFF.